The 24 T cell receptor beta chains reported below all come from one sample, sequenced in a study of T cells in Graves' hyperthyroidism and ophthalmopathy. RNA transcripts served as the template for amplifying TCR beta CDR3 regions. With the HTBI primer set, the TCR CDR3 went through a first round of RT-PCR. TCRdb redid the calling of the multiplex PCR reads with MiXCR, one entry per CDR3 protein. The sample has about 700,000 distinct CDR3 sequences; about 14% are singletons. The sample was blood. Receptors originate from a woman aged 18-35 years with Graves' hyperthyroidism.

This clonotype was detected a few times. The chain recombines TRBV20-1 with TRBJ2-7; the match to TRBD1 covers 7 bases. Unmatched junction bases numbered 11, after V lost 5 bases and J lost 4 bases. There are 14 residues in the CDR3. Per the germline V gene, CDR1 is DFQATT and CDR2 is SNEGSKA (reference sequence). The CDR3 bases are TGCAGTGCTTTCCGGGACAGAGGGGCTTACGAGCAGTACTTC. This codes for CSAFRDRGAYEQYF.

The chain joins TRBV12-3 or TRBV12-4 to TRBJ2-2; D not certain. V lost 1 base and J lost 1, with 13 bases in between. This CDR3 is built from 17 residues. The CDR3, as DNA: TGTGCCAGCAGTTTAGGAGGTCGGTGGGGGAACACCGGGGAGCTGTTTTTT. Its translation is CASSLGGRWGNTGELFF.

The table lists this clonotype with many counts. The V gene is TRBV29-1, the J gene TRBJ1-1; 7 bases agree with TRBD1. Germline values: CDR1 SQVTM, CDR2 ANQGSEA. V gave up 1 base and J gave up 4 bases; unmatched junction bases: 9. The CDR3 spans 15 residues. The CDR3 nucleotides are TGCAGCGTTGAAGGGCAGGGGGGATGGGGCACTGAAGCTTTCTTT. Amino acids: CSVEGQGGWGTEAFF.

The rearrangement joins TRBV5-1 to TRBJ2-5; D tentatively reads TRBD1 or TRBD2 (5 bases each). Germline V CDR1 and CDR2: SGHRS, YFSETQ. This CDR3 spans 14 amino acids. V gave up 3 bases and J gave up 3 bases, with 12 bases separating them. DNA for the CDR3: TGCGCCAGCAGCTCAGCTGGGGGAAAAGAGACCCAGTACTTC. Its translation: CASSSAGGKETQYF.

The chain has TRBV11-2 and TRBJ1-2; perhaps TRBD1 as D (5 bases). V lost 7 bases, J lost 4 bases, and 13 bases lay in between. Germline V gene data show CDR1 as SGHAT and CDR2 as FQNNGV. The CDR3 covers 13 residues. CDR3 in DNA: TGTGCCAGCACCCGTCCGGGGGTCTATGGCTACACCTTC. Amino acids: CASTRPGVYGYTF. Variable domain in full (rest from reference TRBV11-2 and TRBJ1-2): EAGVAQSPRYKIIEKRQSVAFWCNPISGHATLYWYQQILGQGPKLLIQFQNNGVVDDSQLPKDRFSAERLKGVDSTLKIQPAKLEDSAVYLCASTRPGVYGYTFGSGTRLTVV.

There are many counts of this clonotype. The chain couples TRBV18 to TRBJ2-1; a possible D gene is TRBD2 (6 bases). The CDR3 is 14 amino acids. CDR1 is KGHSH and CDR2 is LQKENI in the germline V gene. V was clipped by 3 bases and J by 7 bases, with 13 bases between them. In DNA, the CDR3 is TGTGCCAGCTCACCCGACGCTGGGAGGAATGAGCAGTTCTTC. Amino acids: CASSPDAGRNEQFF.

The chain links TRBV4-2 to TRBJ2-7; 8 bases fit TRBD1. The CDR3 spans 14 residues. Germline V gene data show CDR1 as LGHNA and CDR2 as YNFKEQ. Trimming took 8 bases from V and 4 from J; bases not matched to a gene: 10. In DNA form, the CDR3 reads TGTGCCAGCGCCAAGACAGGGGATAAGTACGAGCAGTACTTC. Residues: CASAKTGDKYEQYF.

The chain is built from TRBV3-1 and TRBJ2-1, with TRBD2 matching 7 bases. The CDR3 has 15 amino acids. Losses at the gene ends were 5 bases for V and 8 bases for J; bases not matched to a gene: 12. Germline V CDR1 and CDR2: LGHDT, YNNKEL (reference sequence). The CDR3: CASSVSRTRFDEQFF. The CDR3 bases are TGTGCCAGCAGCGTCAGCAGGACTAGGTTTGATGAGCAGTTCTTC.

This clonotype was counted at least ten times. V gene TRBV13 combines with J gene TRBJ1-5; 10 bases map to TRBD1. The trim removed 4 bases at V and 4 bases at J, leaving 7 bases unmatched. Germline V gene data show CDR1 as PRHDT and CDR2 as FYEKMQ (reference sequence). This CDR3 region has 16 residues. The CDR3 nucleotides are TGTGCCAGCAGCTACCGAGGGACAGGGGCTAATCAGCCCCAGCATTTT. As protein: CASSYRGTGANQPQHF.

The chain is built from TRBV18 and TRBJ2-6; D perhaps matches TRBD2 (5 bases). The germline V and J ends were trimmed by 0 bases and 0 bases, with 21 bases remaining between them. The CDR3 loop spans 21 amino acids. Per germline, CDR1 KGHSH and CDR2 LQKENI. In nucleotides, the CDR3 is TGTGCCAGCTCACCACCTCTTCTAGCCCCAAGTTTCAACTCTGGGGCCAACGTCCTGACTTTC. Translating gives CASSPPLLAPSFNSGANVLTF.

This clonotype was detected ten times or more. This sequence joins TRBV28 and TRBJ2-3; the match to TRBD2 covers 9 bases. The trim removed 4 bases at V and 4 bases at J, leaving 9 bases unmatched. The CDR3 runs 16 residues. CDR1 and CDR2 (germline): MDHEN, SYDVKM. The CDR3 DNA sequence: TGTGCCAGCAGTTCCGCCGGGACTAGCATTCCAGATACGCAGTATTTT. It translates to CASSSAGTSIPDTQYF.

The V call is TRBV6-2 or TRBV6-3, the J call TRBJ1-2; D is unclear. Trimming removed 6 bases from V and 7 bases from J, with 9 bases in between. CDR3 length equals 11 residues. CDR1 and CDR2 (germline): MNHEY, SVGEGT. The CDR3 region has the DNA TGTGCCAGCAGCGCGGAATTTGGCTACACCTTC. Its translation: CASSAEFGYTF.

The rearrangement links TRBV4-3 to TRBJ2-7; 7 nucleotides align to TRBD2. From germline, CDR1 is LGHNA and CDR2 YSLEER. Germline trimming cut 3 bases from V and 9 bases from J; bases unmatched to any gene: 17. The CDR3 has 16 amino acids. The CDR3 DNA reads TGCGCCAGCAGCCAGGCCGTTCTGACACCCTGGGAGGGGCAGTACTTC. Protein: CASSQAVLTPWEGQYF.

This clonotype was detected a few times. J is TRBJ1-6 and V is TRBV5-1; D ambiguous. The CDR3 totals 16 residues. Germline CDR1 and CDR2: SGHRS and YFSETQ. Trimming shortened V by 0 bases and J by 10 bases, and 17 bases separated the two germline ends. The CDR3 loop is CASSLGEHGLRSPLHF. For the CDR3, the DNA is TGCGCCAGCAGCTTGGGGGAACATGGTCTGCGATCACCCCTCCACTTT.

This clonotype showed up many times. This chain links TRBV20-1 with TRBJ2-2; D uncertain. The germline CDR1 and CDR2 sequences are DFQATT and SNEGSKA (reference sequence). The V end lost 2 bases, the J end lost 1 base, and 5 bases lay between the germline ends. The CDR3 runs to 13 residues. CDR3 nucleotides: TGCAGTGCTAGATGGGGGAACACCGGGGAGCTGTTTTTT. This codes for CSARWGNTGELFF.

This clonotype was found many times. The chain is built from TRBV2 and TRBJ2-1; TRBD1 matches at 8 bases. There are 14 residues in the CDR3. After removal of 6 bases from V and 4 bases from J, the junction contained 5 bases not matched to a gene. Germline V gene sequence: CDR1 SNHLY, CDR2 FYNNEI. This CDR3 is CASSRDRQYNEQFF. As DNA, the CDR3 is TGTGCCAGCAGCCGGGACAGGCAATACAATGAGCAGTTCTTC.

This clonotype was seen repeatedly, ten times or more. The chain has TRBV6-1 and TRBJ2-7; TRBD2 aligns across 7 bases. J was trimmed by 6 bases and V by 6 bases; bases with no gene match: 17. The length of the CDR3 is 16 residues. Germline V gene data show CDR1 as MNHNS and CDR2 as SASEGT. The CDR3 DNA sequence: TGTGCCAGCAGACTGAGTCGGGGACTAAGTGGTTTCGAGCAGTACTTC. Translation: CASRLSRGLSGFEQYF.

There are many counts of this clonotype. The chain is built from TRBV11-3 and TRBJ2-1, with D perhaps TRBD1 or TRBD2 (6 bases each). The germline gives CDR1 SGHNT, CDR2 YENEEA. Trimming shortened V by 5 bases and J by 0 bases, and 17 bases separated the two germline ends. The CDR3 is 17 residues long. The DNA of the CDR3 is TGTGCCAGCAGCCCCTGGACTTCGGGGGCCTCCTACAATGAGCAGTTCTTC. The encoded protein is CASSPWTSGASYNEQFF.

The genes are TRBV4-1 and TRBJ2-1; weak D call: TRBD1 (5 bases). The V end was cut by 6 bases, the J end by 15 bases, with 15 bases between. Per germline, CDR1 MGHRA and CDR2 YSYEKL. This CDR3 has 11 residues. CDR3 sequence (DNA): TGCGCCAGCAGTTCCGCCAGGGATCTGTTCTTC. Protein sequence: CASSSARDLFF.

A note on this clonotype: Given a much more abundant clone one base away, this may be a read error. The chain uses TRBV5-5 and TRBJ1-2, with a weak D call TRBD1 (5 bases). CDR1 is SGHKS and CDR2 is YYEKEE in the germline V gene (reference sequence). The CDR3 has 14 residues. V lost 0 bases and J 4 bases, leaving 10 bases between the germline ends. The CDR3 DNA reads TGTGCCAGCAGCTTGGCCACAGGATCCTATGGCTACACCTTC. It codes for CASSLATGSYGYTF.

The chain has TRBV12-3 or TRBV12-4 and TRBJ1-2, with D tentatively TRBD1 (5 bases). Trimming removed 3 bases at V and 4 bases at J, with 9 bases between. The CDR3 has 13 residues. The CDR3: CASSFGASYGYTF. In DNA form, the CDR3 reads TGTGCCAGCAGTTTCGGGGCGAGCTATGGCTACACCTTC.

Details on this clonotype: This may arise from a read error, as a much more abundant clone is one base away. V gene TRBV6-1 combines with J gene TRBJ2-1, with D maybe TRBD1 (5 bases). The CDR3 has 13 residues. The ends were cut back, 11 bases at V and 2 bases at J, with 13 bases in the middle. Looked up from germline, CDR1 is MNHNS and CDR2 is SASEGT. Written as DNA, the CDR3 is TGTGCCGGCAACAGCAGGGCCTACAATGAGCAGTTCTTC. Amino acids: CAGNSRAYNEQFF.

This clonotype turned up a few times. The V and J genes are TRBV12-3 or TRBV12-4 and TRBJ1-3; D is possibly TRBD1 (6 bases). CDR3 length: 17 residues. V gave up 5 bases and J gave up 0 bases, with 17 bases separating them. The CDR3 spells CASSAPGQMSSGNTIYF. The CDR3 DNA reads TGTGCCAGCAGTGCTCCAGGACAGATGAGCTCTGGAAACACCATATATTTT.

This clonotype was detected only a few times. This chain connects TRBV19 to TRBJ1-2, with TRBD1 identical over 8 bases. The germline CDR1 and CDR2 sequences are LNHDA and SQIVND (reference sequence). The CDR3 contains 15 residues. J was trimmed by 4 bases and V by 1 base; bases with no gene match: 5. This CDR3 reads CASSIVAGGGYGYTF. The CDR3 coding sequence is TGTGCCAGTAGTATAGTGGCAGGGGGCGGCTATGGCTACACCTTC.